This T cell receptor beta chain was identified in a study of T cell responses to AZD1222 COVID-19 vaccine. Germline CDR1 LNHDA, CDR2 SQIVND (reference sequence). The CDR3 has 15 residues. V shed 5 bases, J shed 8 bases, and the junction held 14 bases outside the gene matches. Whole-study results and caveats: AZD1222 recipients seropositive at baseline numbered only 5 or 6.

TCRdb keeps only in-frame clones here, not all; method: immunoSEQ multiplex PCR. The repertoire holds about 110,000 clones, 90% seen once, with around 8% in the top ten. A remark on this clone: Antigen specificity is unknown.

The clonotype was recovered from an adult who received the AZD1222 COVID-19 vaccine. Source: peripheral blood, taken 28 days after the second AZD1222 dose. This chain joins TRBV19 and TRBJ1-2; 7 bases fit TRBD1. CDR3: CASSPSLTGVEGYTF. The DNA of the CDR3 is TGTGCCAGTAGTCCCTCCCTTACAGGGGTCGAAGGCTACACCTTC.